The rows below give T cell receptor beta chains drawn from one sample of a study of T-cell reconstitution after alpha-beta-depleted transplantation in children. One entry per CDR3 protein, called by TCRdb with MiXCR from the PCR reads. The repertoire has 500,000 or so distinct CDR3 sequences, approximately 10% of them found once; the top ten carry 11% to 15%. Specimen: PBMCs, mostly from graft donor cells, collected 180 days after TCRalphabeta/CD19-depleted stem cell transplant. All receptors come from a female patient aged 2 to 10 who had a stem cell transplant for aplastic anemia, so the T cells may come from the graft donor. Each CDR3 is given with its conserved first and last residue.

V gene,J gene,CDR3 length,CDR3 protein
TRBV28,TRBJ2-1,14,CASSPRDKHNEQFF
TRBV3-2,TRBJ2-7,15,CACSQGPSGSYEQYF
TRBV5-1,TRBJ1-1,14,CASSLDPMYTEAFF
TRBV28,TRBJ1-2,12,CASSSTGFGYTF
TRBV15,TRBJ2-6,16,CATSRDQFGGPNVLTF
TRBV11-2,TRBJ2-3,18,CASSPRGLAEGRADTQYF
TRBV5-1,TRBJ1-4,15,CASSSTGAPNEKLFF
TRBV20-1,TRBJ2-1,15,CSARSGSGSYNEQFF
TRBV20-1,TRBJ2-1,16,CSARDLGTQTYNEQFF
TRBV4-3,TRBJ1-3,17,CASSRGNKMWSGNTIYF
TRBV11-2,TRBJ2-5,21,CATMGSPMGSLSGRGQETQYF
TRBV5-1,TRBJ1-2,15,CASRGYRGPNYGYTF
TRBV28,TRBJ2-7,17,CASSFWGSGTSSYEQYF
TRBV6-5,TRBJ2-1,17,CASTPRAGTAVYNEQFF
TRBV29-1,TRBJ2-3,15,CSVPQGAASTDTQYF
TRBV28,TRBJ2-7,15,CASNPVRDIPLGQYF
TRBV12-3/TRBV12-4,TRBJ2-1,20,CASSLDRLAGDLYSYNEQFF
TRBV7-9,TRBJ2-3,17,CASSLGKVAGSTDTQYF
TRBV20-1,TRBJ2-1,14,CSARVPGLTNEQFF
TRBV30,TRBJ1-1,14,CAWKNRGIVPEAFF
TRBV12-3/TRBV12-4,TRBJ2-1,11,CASSFYNEQFF
TRBV21-1,TRBJ2-3,14,CASSKDRDTDTQYF
TRBV28,TRBJ2-2,18,CASSYPLGRGANTGELFF
TRBV6-1,TRBJ1-3,14,CASSPQGSGNTIYF
TRBV20-1,TRBJ2-3,15,CSATRTEYGTDTQYF
TRBV12-3/TRBV12-4,TRBJ2-4,17,CASSPDAIGLAKNIQYF
TRBV28,TRBJ2-5,15,CASSAPGLPQKTQYF